This T cell receptor (beta chain) was captured by sequencing in a study of shared clonotypes between healthy human individuals. The assay was run at deep level. The repertoire was sequenced with immunoSEQ multiplex PCR; TCRdb's copy has only in-frame clones and lacks some. The sample includes under 600,000 clones, 75% to 80% of them seen just once. All donors qualified as healthy HIV-negative adults and had experienced no recent acute infections or vaccinations. Worth noting for this clone: This sample also contains other DNA sequences that code for the same CDR3.

Germline CDR1 and CDR2: LNHDA and SQIVND (reference sequence). CDR3 size: 10 residues. The clonotype comes from a woman between 40 and 50 years old in good health. Some clones in this sample may be carry-over from other donors' samples. J is TRBJ2-5 and V is TRBV19, with D tentatively TRBD2 (6 bases). The material sequenced was PBMCs. CDR3 amino acids: CAAGRETQYF. The CDR3 coding sequence is TGTGCGGCGGGGAGGGAGACCCAGTACTTC.